The 30 T cell receptor beta chains given below trace back to one sample, sequenced in a study of cytomegalovirus exposure and HLA in healthy donors. Using immunoSEQ multiplex PCR, the repertoire was profiled, and TCRdb retains in-frame clones only, with some absent. The sample has over 120,000 clones; just under 90% are singletons. The specimen was PBMCs. Receptors originate from a woman aged 25-40 years in good health and CMV-seropositive.

This chain uses TRBV10-3 with TRBJ1-2; D gene ambiguous. The V end was cut by 2 bases, the J end by 0 bases, with 7 bases between. This CDR3 region has 14 residues. Germline V gives CDR1 ENHRY, CDR2 SYGVKD. Written as DNA, the CDR3 is TGTGCCATCAGTGAGGGGCAGGCTAACTATGGCTACACCTTC. It codes for CAISEGQANYGYTF.

This chain uses TRBV19 with TRBJ2-3; 8 bases align to TRBD1. From germline, CDR1 is LNHDA and CDR2 SQIVND (reference sequence). Germline trimming cut 5 bases from V and 2 bases from J; bases unmatched to any gene: 3. The CDR3 length is 14 residues. The CDR3 reads CASSRTGTTDTQYF. CDR3 sequence (DNA): TGTGCCAGTAGTCGGACAGGGACCACAGATACGCAGTATTTT. The whole variable domain, filled in from reference TRBV19 and TRBJ2-3, reads DGGITQSPKYLFRKEGQNVTLSCEQNLNHDAMYWYRQDPGQGLRLIYYSQIVNDFQKGDIAEGYSVSREKKESFPLTVTSAQKNPTAFYLCASSRTGTTDTQYFGPGTRLTVL.

The CDR3 nucleotides read TGTGCCAGCAGCTTCGGACGGGCGGGTCAGCCCCAGCATTTT. Encoded protein: CASSFGRAGQPQHF. The V and J genes are TRBV27 and TRBJ1-5; D unresolved. Trimming shortened V by 6 bases and J by 6 bases, and 15 bases separated the two germline ends. CDR3 length: 14 amino acids. From germline, CDR1 is MNHEY and CDR2 SMNVEV (reference sequence).

This chain links TRBV7-9 with TRBJ1-1; TRBD1 matches 8 bases. The CDR3 sequence is 15 residues long. In germline, CDR1 is SEHNR, CDR2 FQNEAQ (reference sequence). V gave up 5 bases and J gave up 4 bases; unmatched junction bases: 9. CDR3 DNA sequence: TGTGCCAGCAGCCCACTCGACAGGGGCAGCACTGAAGCTTTCTTT. Amino acid sequence: CASSPLDRGSTEAFF.

The table lists this clone with a few counts. Other DNA sequences in the sample encode the same CDR3. This chain joins TRBV15 and TRBJ2-7, with no clear D. The CDR3 loop spans 13 amino acids. V was cut by 0 bases and J by 1 base, with 4 bases left in between. Germline V CDR1 and CDR2: LNHNV, YYDKDF (reference sequence). The CDR3 region has the DNA TGTGCCACCAGCAGAGATCTTTCCTACGAGCAGTACTTC. Residues: CATSRDLSYEQYF.

The chain carries TRBV28 and TRBJ2-2; D may be TRBD2 (7 bases). The CDR3 spans 18 residues. V was cut by 5 bases and J by 3 bases, with 22 bases left in between. The germline V gene encodes CDR1 MDHEN and CDR2 SYDVKM. CDR3 protein: CASSRKHLGGAYTGELFF. The DNA for the CDR3 is TGTGCCAGCAGTCGTAAACATCTTGGGGGGGCGTACACCGGGGAGCTGTTTTTT.

The chain combines TRBV10-2 with TRBJ1-1; 7 nucleotides match TRBD1. This CDR3 region has 11 residues. Germline assignment: CDR1 WSHSY and CDR2 SAAADI. Losses at the gene ends were 11 bases for V and 9 bases for J; bases not matched to a gene: 9. The CDR3: CAAHQQGKAFF. CDR3 nucleotide sequence: TGCGCCGCACACCAACAGGGGAAAGCTTTCTTT.

The chain carries TRBV2 and TRBJ2-5, with a tentative D call TRBD1 (6 bases). The germline V gene has CDR1 SNHLY and CDR2 FYNNEI. Trimming took off 7 bases at V and 2 bases at J, with 11 bases between the two ends. CDR3 size: 13 residues. CDR3 amino acids: CASNWDMQETQYF. The CDR3 nucleotides are TGTGCCAGCAACTGGGACATGCAAGAGACCCAGTACTTC.

J is TRBJ2-5 and V is TRBV9; tentatively, D is TRBD2 (7 bases). V was shortened by 4 bases and J by 1 base, with 11 bases between the two germline ends. In germline, CDR1 is SGDLS, CDR2 YYNGEE. The CDR3 contains 14 residues. CDR3 DNA: TGTGCCAGCAGCCGGGGGGCGGGCCAAGAGACCCAGTACTTC. Its protein product is CASSRGAGQETQYF.

The J gene is TRBJ2-5, the V gene TRBV4-2, with 9 bases identical to TRBD2. CDR3 size: 16 residues. Germline V lookup: CDR1 LGHNA, CDR2 YNFKEQ. V lost 0 bases, J lost 4 bases, and 6 bases stayed unmatched. The CDR3 sequence: CASSQDLGGGGETQYF. The DNA of the CDR3 is TGTGCCAGCAGCCAAGATCTGGGCGGGGGGGGAGAGACCCAGTACTTC.

The V gene is TRBV28, the J gene TRBJ2-3; no clear D gene. The CDR3 loop spans 15 amino acids. V lost 4 bases and J lost 5, with 16 bases in between. Germline V lookup: CDR1 MDHEN, CDR2 SYDVKM. CDR3 amino acids: CASSSSNGALDTQYF. CDR3 nucleotide sequence: TGTGCCAGCAGTTCGTCAAACGGAGCTTTAGATACGCAGTATTTT.

This clone was seen just once. The chain employs TRBV15 and TRBJ1-2; D is unclear. Germline V gene lookup returns CDR1 LNHNV and CDR2 YYDKDF (reference sequence). V lost 0 bases to trimming and J lost 3 bases, with 8 bases between them. CDR3 length: 14 residues. The CDR3 bases are TGTGCCACCAGCAGAGACTCCACGGACTATGGCTACACCTTC. Protein sequence: CATSRDSTDYGYTF. Supplemented by reference TRBV15 and TRBJ1-2, the full variable domain reads DAMVIQNPRYQVTQFGKPVTLSCSQTLNHNVMYWYQQKSSQAPKLLFHYYDKDFNNEADTPDNFQSRRPNTSFCFLDIRSPGLGDTAMYLCATSRDSTDYGYTFGSGTRLTVV.

This chain connects TRBV7-6 to TRBJ2-7; the match to TRBD2 covers 8 bases. V was pared by 4 bases and J by 3 bases, with 8 bases of the junction left unmatched. This CDR3 spans 15 amino acids. The V gene's germline CDR1 is SGHVS and CDR2 FNYEAQ. CDR3 protein: CASSYGGADVYEQYF. CDR3 bases: TGTGCCAGCAGCTACGGGGGGGCCGACGTCTACGAGCAGTACTTC.

J is TRBJ1-6 and V is TRBV2; the D gene is possibly TRBD1 (5 bases). CDR1 and CDR2 (germline): SNHLY, FYNNEI. The CDR3 is 12 amino acids. With 2 bases removed from V and 13 bases from J, the gap between germline ends came to 9 bases. CDR3 in amino acids: CASSEWGGPLHF. The CDR3 coding sequence is TGTGCCAGCAGTGAATGGGGGGGGCCCCTCCACTTT. Using reference TRBV2 and TRBJ1-6 for the parts outside the CDR3, the full variable domain is EPEVTQTPSHQVTQMGQEVILRCVPISNHLYFYWYRQILGQKVEFLVSFYNNEISEKSEIFDDQFSVERPDGSNFTLKIRSTKLEDSAMYFCASSEWGGPLHFGNGTRLTVT.

The chain has TRBV5-1 and TRBJ1-5; 11 positions match TRBD1. This CDR3 is 14 amino acids long. Trimming at V came to 5 bases and at J to 5 bases, leaving 3 bases not matched to a gene. Germline CDR1 reads SGHRS; CDR2 reads YFSETQ. The DNA of the CDR3 is TGCGCCAGCAGTCGGACAGGGGGCGATCAGCCCCAGCATTTT. This encodes CASSRTGGDQPQHF.

V is TRBV6-1 and J is TRBJ2-5, with 8 bases fitting TRBD2. Losses at the gene ends were 0 bases for V and 4 bases for J; bases not matched to a gene: 7. The CDR3 extends over 16 amino acids. Germline V gives CDR1 MNHNS, CDR2 SASEGT. CDR3 amino acids: CASSEASGGGAETQYF. In DNA form, the CDR3 reads TGTGCCAGCAGTGAAGCGAGCGGGGGAGGGGCAGAGACCCAGTACTTC.

The chain carries TRBV19 and TRBJ2-7, with D possibly matching TRBD1 (6 bases). The CDR3 runs 12 residues. Germline CDR1 LNHDA, CDR2 SQIVND (reference sequence). Trimming removed 10 bases at V and 4 bases at J, with 14 bases between. CDR3 sequence reads: CATTQGPYEQYF. CDR3 nucleotides: TGTGCCACCACACAGGGACCTTACGAGCAGTACTTC.

The rearrangement joins TRBV7-2 to TRBJ1-6; D not certain. V gave up 0 bases and J gave up 7 bases, with 7 bases separating them. The CDR3 has 14 residues. The germline gives CDR1 SGHTA, CDR2 FQGNSA. CDR3 in amino acids: CASSLAFGNSPLHF. The CDR3 DNA reads as TGTGCCAGCAGCTTAGCGTTCGGGAATTCACCCCTCCACTTT.

This chain links TRBV5-5 with TRBJ2-5, with D maybe TRBD1 (6 bases). The CDR3 has 13 amino acids. The germline V gene has CDR1 SGHKS and CDR2 YYEKEE (reference sequence). The germline V and J ends were trimmed by 1 base and 5 bases, with 9 bases remaining between them. The CDR3 loop reads CASSLRQAETQYF. Here the CDR3 DNA reads TGTGCCAGCAGCTTGAGACAGGCGGAGACCCAGTACTTC.

This rearrangement joins TRBV27 to TRBJ2-2; the match to TRBD1 covers 9 bases. Germline V lookup: CDR1 MNHEY, CDR2 SMNVEV (reference sequence). CDR3 length equals 16 residues. The ends lost 6 bases at V and 7 bases at J; junction bases unmatched: 12. CDR3 in amino acids: CASRMGTGTYDGELFF. CDR3 nucleotides: TGTGCCAGCAGGATGGGGACAGGGACCTATGACGGGGAGCTGTTTTTT.

The V gene is TRBV6-6, the J gene TRBJ1-5, with D maybe TRBD1 (6 bases). The CDR3 has 15 amino acids. V dropped 4 bases and J dropped 3 bases, with 13 bases sitting between them. CDR1 is MNHNY and CDR2 is SVGAGI in the germline V gene (reference sequence). The CDR3 sequence: CASSFLPGANQPQHF. CDR3 coding DNA: TGTGCCAGCAGTTTCCTACCAGGGGCCAATCAGCCCCAGCATTTT.

The chain carries TRBV18 and TRBJ2-7, with 10 bases that match TRBD2. V trimming: 3 bases; J trimming: 4 bases; junction bases outside the gene matches: 12. This CDR3 contains 17 residues. Per germline, CDR1 KGHSH and CDR2 LQKENI. This chain's CDR3 is CASSPSSTRTSGYEQYF. CDR3 coding DNA: TGTGCCAGCTCACCTTCCTCGACTCGGACTAGCGGATACGAGCAGTACTTC.

The chain is built from TRBV5-1 and TRBJ2-1; 12 bases line up with TRBD2. The CDR3 covers 16 residues. V lost 7 bases, J lost 10 bases, and 15 bases stayed unmatched. The germline V gene encodes CDR1 SGHRS and CDR2 YFSETQ. CDR3 sequence reads: CASVESTSGSGKEQFF. CDR3 sequence (DNA): TGCGCCAGCGTGGAGTCGACTAGCGGGAGTGGGAAGGAGCAGTTCTTC.

The chain recombines TRBV27 with TRBJ2-3; D call uncertain. The CDR3 runs 14 residues. Germline CDR1 MNHEY, CDR2 SMNVEV (reference sequence). Trimming shortened V by 6 bases and J by 1 base, and 11 bases separated the two germline ends. Here the CDR3 reads CASSERAGTDTQYF. The CDR3 bases are TGTGCCAGCAGCGAGCGTGCTGGCACAGATACGCAGTATTTT.

The chain joins TRBV6-1 to TRBJ2-3; 7 bases map to TRBD2. There are 15 residues in the CDR3. The J segment lost 6 bases and the V segment lost 3 bases, leaving 9 bases of the junction unmatched. Germline values: CDR1 MNHNS, CDR2 SASEGT. The CDR3 is CASSDGSGLADTQYF. The CDR3 DNA sequence: TGTGCCAGCAGTGACGGTAGCGGGCTCGCGGATACGCAGTATTTT.

The chain employs TRBV11-2 and TRBJ2-5, with 15 bases fitting TRBD2. The germline V gene has CDR1 SGHAT and CDR2 FQNNGV. Trimming took 5 bases from V and 5 from J; bases not matched to a gene: 9. The CDR3 extends over 17 amino acids. CDR3 region: CASSTGLAGGRRETQYF. CDR3 sequence (DNA): TGTGCCAGCAGCACCGGACTAGCGGGGGGGCGGCGGGAGACCCAGTACTTC.

CDR3 coding DNA: TGTGCCACCAGCAGAGGGGAGTTCTATGGCTACACCTTC. It translates to CATSRGEFYGYTF. The V and J genes are TRBV15 and TRBJ1-2; no clear D. The CDR3 has 13 residues. Germline V gives CDR1 LNHNV, CDR2 YYDKDF (reference sequence). V shed 1 base and J shed 4 bases, with 7 bases lying between them.

This clone was observed a handful of times. V usage is TRBV29-1 and J usage is TRBJ1-1; 7 bases are a match to TRBD1. Losses at the gene ends were 3 bases for V and 2 bases for J; bases not matched to a gene: 9. Germline loops: CDR1 SQVTM, CDR2 ANQGSEA. The length of the CDR3 is 15 residues. The CDR3 reads CSVDTAGGINTEAFF. The DNA of the CDR3 is TGCAGCGTTGACACGGCAGGGGGGATTAACACTGAAGCTTTCTTT.

The rearrangement links TRBV7-8 to TRBJ2-1; 7 bases match TRBD2. The V segment lost 8 bases and the J segment 8 bases; nucleotides outside the gene matches: 12. CDR3 length equals 14 residues. Germline-derived CDR1 and CDR2 are SGHVS and FQNEAQ. CDR3 nucleotides: TGTGCCAGCCTCCACCCGGGGGGTAAGGATGAGCAGTTCTTC. Protein product: CASLHPGGKDEQFF.

This clone was seen only a few times. This sequence joins TRBV2 and TRBJ2-7, with D tentatively TRBD2 (5 bases). Germline V lookup: CDR1 SNHLY, CDR2 FYNNEI. Trimming took 7 bases from V and 4 from J, leaving 11 bases between them. The CDR3 covers 12 residues. DNA for the CDR3: TGTGCCAGCACCGGGGATCGTTACGAGCAGTACTTC. It codes for CASTGDRYEQYF.